This TCR beta chain came from a study of OX40 agonist ivuxolimab in advanced cancers. J gave up 7 bases and V 2 bases, and 10 bases lay outside the gene matches. Germline CDR1 SGHRS, CDR2 YFSETQ. CDR3 length: 15 amino acids. Measured with immunoSEQ multiplex PCR; TCRdb has only the in-frame clones, and not every one. The table records roughly 59,000 clones, roughly 87% of them present only once. Blood draws occurred at baseline, cycle 4 day 1, and cycle 7 day 1. Regarding this clone: Its antigen is still unknown.

Study outcomes and limitations: Researchers did not establish what antigens the expanded peripheral T cells target.

Sample: CD4+ or CD8+ T cells sorted from blood, taken in a trial of the OX40 agonist ivuxolimab. The rearrangement links TRBV5-1 to TRBJ1-2; TRBD1 agrees at 8 bases. The clonotype comes from an adult with an advanced solid tumor such as melanoma, head and neck, liver or kidney cancer. CDR3: CASSFVSRGLGGYTF. CDR3 DNA: TGCGCCAGCAGCTTCGTTAGCAGGGGGCTAGGTGGCTACACCTTC.